This T cell receptor (beta chain) stems from a study of blood T cell repertoires in COVID-19. The overall study: PBMCs, B-cell-depleted T cells, or T cells were the source of the cDNA or gDNA that made up the material.

J was trimmed by 1 base and V by 2 bases; bases with no gene match: 7. The CDR3 runs to 16 residues. CDR1 and CDR2 from the germline V gene are MNHEY and SVGEGT. This table comes from immunoSEQ multiplex PCR, and its TCRdb copy is limited to in-frame clones, with some not included. Of about 220,000 clones listed, about 88% are singletons. The receptor comes from a woman in her twenties or thirties who had recovered from COVID-19. Sequenced: PBMCs or T cells enriched from blood (not recorded which). This rearrangement joins TRBV6-2 or TRBV6-3 to TRBJ2-5; 7 bases map to TRBD1. The CDR3 DNA sequence: TGTGCCAGCAGTTACAGACAGGGAATAAGCCAAGAGACCCAGTACTTC. The encoded protein is CASSYRQGISQETQYF.